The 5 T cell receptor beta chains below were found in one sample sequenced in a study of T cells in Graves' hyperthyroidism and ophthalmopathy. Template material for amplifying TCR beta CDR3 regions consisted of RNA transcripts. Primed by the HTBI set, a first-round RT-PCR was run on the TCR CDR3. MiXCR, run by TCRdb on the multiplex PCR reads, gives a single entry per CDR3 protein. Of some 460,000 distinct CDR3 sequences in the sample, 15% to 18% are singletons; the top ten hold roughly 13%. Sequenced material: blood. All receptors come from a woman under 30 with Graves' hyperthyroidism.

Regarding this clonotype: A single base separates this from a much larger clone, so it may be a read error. CDR3: CASSENPRGRIVTDTQHF. CDR3 DNA sequence: TGTGCCAGCAGTGAAAACCCCAGGGGGCGTATCGTCACAGATACGCAGCATTTT. The genes are TRBV6-1 and TRBJ2-3, with TRBD1 matching 8 bases. Judging by the DNA end, TRBJ1-5 fits better; the J call may be wrong. CDR1 MNHNS and CDR2 SASEGT come from the germline V gene. The CDR3 is 18 amino acids.

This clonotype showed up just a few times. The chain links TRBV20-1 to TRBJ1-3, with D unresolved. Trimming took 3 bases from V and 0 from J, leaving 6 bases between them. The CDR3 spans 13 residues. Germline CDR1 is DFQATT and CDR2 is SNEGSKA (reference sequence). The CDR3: CSARWSSGNTIYF. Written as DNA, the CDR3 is TGCAGTGCTAGGTGGTCCTCTGGAAACACCATATATTTT.

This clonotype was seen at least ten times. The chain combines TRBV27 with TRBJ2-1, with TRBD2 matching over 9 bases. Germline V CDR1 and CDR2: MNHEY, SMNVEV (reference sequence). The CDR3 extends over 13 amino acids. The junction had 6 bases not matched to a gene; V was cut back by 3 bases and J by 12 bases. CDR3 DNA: TGTGCCAGCAGTTTCTCTAGCGGGACATCGCAGTTCTTC. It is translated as CASSFSSGTSQFF.

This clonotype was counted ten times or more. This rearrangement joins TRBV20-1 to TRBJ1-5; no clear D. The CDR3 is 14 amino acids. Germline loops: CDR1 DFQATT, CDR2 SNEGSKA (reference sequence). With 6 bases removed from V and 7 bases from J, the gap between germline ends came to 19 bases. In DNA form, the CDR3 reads TGCAGTGCCAGGTCGGGCGCGAGGGAGCAGCCCCAGCATTTT. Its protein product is CSARSGAREQPQHF.

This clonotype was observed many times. The CDR3 coding sequence is TGTGCCAGCAGCTTATTCACCGGGGAGCTGTTTTTT. This codes for CASSLFTGELFF. The chain has TRBV7-9 and TRBJ2-2; D uncertain. The V end lost 2 bases, the J end lost 4 bases, and 2 bases lay between the germline ends. Germline values: CDR1 SEHNR, CDR2 FQNEAQ (reference sequence). The CDR3 is 12 residues long.